Below, 13 T cell receptor beta chains from the same sample are listed, as sequenced in a study of blood T cell repertoires in COVID-19. The table came from immunoSEQ multiplex PCR; TCRdb's copy has only in-frame clones and leaves some out. The table has about 160,000 clones, around 85% seen once. Sequences were obtained from peripheral blood. These receptors all stem from a man aged 60-69 years who had recovered from COVID-19.

Here the CDR3 reads CASSKEPGRGETQYF. The DNA for the CDR3 is TGTGCCAGCAGCAAAGAGCCAGGGCGGGGGGAGACCCAGTACTTC. V and J are TRBV7-3 and TRBJ2-5; 7 positions match TRBD2. Per the germline V gene, CDR1 is SGHTA and CDR2 is FQGTGA. The CDR3 consists of 15 residues. The ends lost 5 bases at V and 5 bases at J; junction bases unmatched: 11.

This chain uses TRBV6-2 or TRBV6-3 with TRBJ1-2; tentatively, D is TRBD1 (5 bases). CDR1 is MNHEY, CDR2 SVGEGT, per germline. Deletions cut 2 bases from V and 7 bases from J, with 8 bases between. The CDR3 extends over 12 amino acids. CDR3 in amino acids: CASSYARAGYTF. CDR3 DNA: TGTGCCAGCAGTTACGCCAGGGCTGGCTACACCTTC.

The chain employs TRBV6-1 and TRBJ1-6, with unresolved D. The CDR3 loop spans 16 amino acids. Germline CDR1 reads MNHNS; CDR2 reads SASEGT. V shed 2 bases and J shed 0 bases, with 8 bases lying between them. The CDR3 nucleotides read TGTGCCAGCAGTGAATTGAGGGACTCCTATAATTCACCCCTCCACTTT. Protein product: CASSELRDSYNSPLHF.

CDR3 sequence (DNA): TGTGCCAGCAGCTTTGGGGCTGGGCCTAGGGAACTGTTTTTT. It yields the protein CASSFGAGPRELFF. V and J are TRBV7-9 and TRBJ1-4; possibly TRBD1 for D (5 bases). V lost 3 bases and J lost 12, with 17 bases in between. The length of the CDR3 is 14 residues. Germline V lookup: CDR1 SEHNR, CDR2 FQNEAQ (reference sequence).

This chain connects TRBV9 to TRBJ1-3, with a weak D call TRBD1 (6 bases). V gave up 0 bases and J gave up 0 bases, with 7 bases separating them. The germline V gene encodes CDR1 SGDLS and CDR2 YYNGEE. CDR3 length equals 15 residues. Here the CDR3 DNA reads TGTGCCAGCAGCGTAGGGACAGACTCTGGAAACACCATATATTTT. It is translated as CASSVGTDSGNTIYF. The full variable domain, its missing parts supplied by reference TRBV9 and TRBJ1-3, is DSGVTQTPKHLITATGQRVTLRCSPRSGDLSVYWYQQSLDQGLQFLIQYYNGEERAKGNILERFSAQQFPDLHSELNLSSLELGDSALYFCASSVGTDSGNTIYFGEGSWLTVV.

DNA for the CDR3: TGTGCCAGCAGCTTAAACTCAGGGGACGGCTCTACGCAGTATTTT. Protein: CASSLNSGDGSTQYF. V gene TRBV7-3 combines with J gene TRBJ2-3; maybe TRBD1 (6 bases). Trimming pared 1 base from V and 8 bases from J, leaving 16 bases between. CDR1 is SGHTA, CDR2 FQGTGA, per germline. CDR3 length equals 15 residues.

As concerns this clone: Relative to the germline gene, one junction end is altered; a read error may explain this. The chain has TRBV7-7 and TRBJ2-1; D may be TRBD1 (5 bases). CDR1 is SSHAT, CDR2 FNYEAQ, per germline (reference sequence). This CDR3 is built from 15 residues. Written as DNA, the CDR3 is TGTGCTAGCAGCTTAGAAAGGGGCTCCTACAATGAGCAGTTCTTC. This codes for CASSLERGSYNEQFF.

This sequence joins TRBV5-1 and TRBJ2-2, with 8 nucleotides matching TRBD2. V lost 3 bases, J lost 4 bases, and 8 bases stayed unmatched. This CDR3 region has 16 residues. In germline, CDR1 is SGHRS, CDR2 YFSETQ. CDR3 loop: CASSSPAGGGTGELFF. The CDR3 nucleotides are TGCGCCAGCAGCTCCCCTGCGGGGGGCGGCACCGGGGAGCTGTTTTTT.

J is TRBJ1-5 and V is TRBV6-5; unclear D gene. Germline CDR1 reads MNHEY; CDR2 reads SVGAGI. This CDR3 region has 14 residues. The V end was cut by 2 bases, the J end by 11 bases, with 16 bases between. CDR3 sequence: CASSYVRPAPAQHF. CDR3 DNA: TGTGCCAGCAGTTACGTCAGGCCAGCCCCGGCCCAGCATTTT.

CDR3 protein: CASSLAAGPVTEAFF. CDR3 nucleotides: TGCGCCAGCAGCTTGGCGGCAGGCCCCGTGACTGAAGCTTTCTTT. The chain carries TRBV5-1 and TRBJ1-1; no clear D. Trimming stripped 0 bases from V and 5 bases from J, with 14 bases between. Germline values: CDR1 SGHRS, CDR2 YFSETQ. CDR3 size: 15 residues.

The chain recombines TRBV7-9 with TRBJ1-1; TRBD1 aligns across 8 bases. This CDR3 is built from 12 residues. The germline V gene encodes CDR1 SEHNR and CDR2 FQNEAQ (reference sequence). The V gene end was trimmed by 4 bases and the J gene end by 8 bases; junction bases not matched to a gene: 3. This CDR3 is CASSWGDREAFF. The DNA of the CDR3 is TGTGCCAGCAGCTGGGGGGACAGGGAAGCTTTCTTT.

The genes are TRBV18 and TRBJ1-2; 9 positions agree with TRBD1. CDR1 and CDR2 (germline): KGHSH, LQKENI. The ends lost 3 bases at V and 6 bases at J; junction bases unmatched: 11. The CDR3 totals 16 residues. CDR3 sequence reads: CASSPTPGTGLNGYTF. CDR3 sequence (DNA): TGTGCCAGCTCACCGACACCCGGGACAGGGTTAAATGGCTACACCTTC.

This clone has only one observation. The J gene is TRBJ1-1, the V gene TRBV30; D might be TRBD1 (5 bases). The germline V gene encodes CDR1 GTSNPN and CDR2 SVGIG (reference sequence). With 0 bases removed from V and 3 bases from J, the gap between germline ends came to 14 bases. CDR3 length: 15 amino acids. As DNA, the CDR3 is TGTGCCTGGAGTGTACTAACGGGACTCTACACTGAAGCTTTCTTT. Translation: CAWSVLTGLYTEAFF. The entire variable domain, with the rest obtained from reference TRBV30 and TRBJ1-1, is as follows: SQTIHQWPATLVQPVGSPLSLECTVEGTSNPNLYWYRQAAGRGLQLLFYSVGIGQISSEVPQNLSASRPQDRQFILSSKKLLLSDSGFYLCAWSVLTGLYTEAFFGQGTRLTVV.